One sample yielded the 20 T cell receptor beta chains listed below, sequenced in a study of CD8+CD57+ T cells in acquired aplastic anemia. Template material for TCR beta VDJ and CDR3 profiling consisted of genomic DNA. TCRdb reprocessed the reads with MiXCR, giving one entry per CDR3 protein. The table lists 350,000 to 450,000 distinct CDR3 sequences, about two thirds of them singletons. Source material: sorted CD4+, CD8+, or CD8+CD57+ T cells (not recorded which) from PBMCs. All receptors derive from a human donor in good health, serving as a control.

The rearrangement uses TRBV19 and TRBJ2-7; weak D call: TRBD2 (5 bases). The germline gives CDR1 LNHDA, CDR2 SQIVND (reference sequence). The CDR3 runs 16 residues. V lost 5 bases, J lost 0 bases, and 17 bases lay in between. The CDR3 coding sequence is TGTGCCAGTAGTCTCAAGTCCGGACTGGGCTCCTACGAGCAGTACTTC. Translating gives CASSLKSGLGSYEQYF.

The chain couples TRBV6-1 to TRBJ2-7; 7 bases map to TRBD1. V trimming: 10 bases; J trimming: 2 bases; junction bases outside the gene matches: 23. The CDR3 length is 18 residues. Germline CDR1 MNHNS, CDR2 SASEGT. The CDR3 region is CATSDTIETPDRTYEQYF. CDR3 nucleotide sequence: TGTGCCACCAGCGATACCATAGAAACACCGGACAGGACCTACGAGCAGTACTTC.

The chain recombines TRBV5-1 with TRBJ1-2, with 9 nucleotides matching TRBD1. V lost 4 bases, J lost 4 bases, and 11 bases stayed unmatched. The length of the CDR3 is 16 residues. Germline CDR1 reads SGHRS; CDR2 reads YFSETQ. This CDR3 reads CASSRITGGASYGYTF. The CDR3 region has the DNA TGCGCCAGCAGCCGGATTACAGGGGGCGCGAGCTATGGCTACACCTTC.

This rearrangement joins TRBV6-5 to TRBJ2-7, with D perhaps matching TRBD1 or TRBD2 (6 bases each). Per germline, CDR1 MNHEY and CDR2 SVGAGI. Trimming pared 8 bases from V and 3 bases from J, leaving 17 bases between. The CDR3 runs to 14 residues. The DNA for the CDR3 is TGTGCCAGCCGAGGGGGGACTCTATACTACGAGCAGTACTTC. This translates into CASRGGTLYYEQYF.

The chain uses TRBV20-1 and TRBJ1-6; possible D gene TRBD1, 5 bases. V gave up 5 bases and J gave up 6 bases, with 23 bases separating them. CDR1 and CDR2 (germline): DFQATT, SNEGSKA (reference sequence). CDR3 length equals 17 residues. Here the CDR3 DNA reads TGCAGTGCTTCCGGACTAGCGCGCTACGGGGCTAATTCACCCCTCCACTTT. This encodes CSASGLARYGANSPLHF.

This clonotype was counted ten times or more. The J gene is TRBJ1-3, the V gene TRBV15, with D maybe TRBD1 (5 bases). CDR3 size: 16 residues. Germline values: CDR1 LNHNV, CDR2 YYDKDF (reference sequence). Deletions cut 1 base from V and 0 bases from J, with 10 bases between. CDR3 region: CATSRGTTTSGNTIYF. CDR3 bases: TGTGCCACCAGCAGAGGGACAACGACCTCTGGAAACACCATATATTTT. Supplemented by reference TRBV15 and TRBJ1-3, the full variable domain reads DAMVIQNPRYQVTQFGKPVTLSCSQTLNHNVMYWYQQKSSQAPKLLFHYYDKDFNNEADTPDNFQSRRPNTSFCFLDIRSPGLGDTAMYLCATSRGTTTSGNTIYFGEGSWLTVV.

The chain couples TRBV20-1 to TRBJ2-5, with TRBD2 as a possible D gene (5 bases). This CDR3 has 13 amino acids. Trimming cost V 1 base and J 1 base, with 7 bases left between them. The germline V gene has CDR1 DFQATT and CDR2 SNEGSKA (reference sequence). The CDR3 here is CSARATTQETQYF. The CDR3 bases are TGCAGTGCTAGAGCGACTACCCAAGAGACCCAGTACTTC.

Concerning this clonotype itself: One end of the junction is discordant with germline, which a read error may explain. This CDR3 reads CASSLGEDQPEHF. Here the CDR3 DNA reads TGTGCCAGCAGCTTAGGCGAGGATCAGCCCGAGCATTTT. The J gene is TRBJ1-5, the V gene TRBV7-2; D not certain. This CDR3 has 13 residues. In germline, CDR1 is SGHTA, CDR2 FQGNSA.

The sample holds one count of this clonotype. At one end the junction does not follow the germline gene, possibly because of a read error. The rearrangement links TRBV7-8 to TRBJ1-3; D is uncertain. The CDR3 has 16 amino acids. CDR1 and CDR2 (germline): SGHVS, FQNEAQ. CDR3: CASSLAETQSGNTIYF. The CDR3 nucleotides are TGTGCCAGCAGCCTAGCGGAGACCCAGTCCGGCAACACCATATATTTT.

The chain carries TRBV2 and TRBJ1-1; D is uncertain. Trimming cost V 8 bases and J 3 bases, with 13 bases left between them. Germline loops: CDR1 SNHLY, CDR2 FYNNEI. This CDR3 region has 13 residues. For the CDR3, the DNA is TGTGCCAGCCAAGTTTCCCGGTACACTGAAGCTTTCTTT. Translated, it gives CASQVSRYTEAFF.

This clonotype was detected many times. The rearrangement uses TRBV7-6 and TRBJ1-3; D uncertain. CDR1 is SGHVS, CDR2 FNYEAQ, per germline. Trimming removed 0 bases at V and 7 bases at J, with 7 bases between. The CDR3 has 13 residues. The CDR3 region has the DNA TGTGCCAGCAGCTTAGCCCCTTCGAACACCATATATTTT. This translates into CASSLAPSNTIYF.

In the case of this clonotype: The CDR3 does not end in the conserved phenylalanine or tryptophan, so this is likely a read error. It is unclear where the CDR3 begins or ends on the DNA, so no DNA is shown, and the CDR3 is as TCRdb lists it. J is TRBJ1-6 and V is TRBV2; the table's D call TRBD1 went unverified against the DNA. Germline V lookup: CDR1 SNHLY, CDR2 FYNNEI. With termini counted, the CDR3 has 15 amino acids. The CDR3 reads CASSLRRTDNSPLFV.

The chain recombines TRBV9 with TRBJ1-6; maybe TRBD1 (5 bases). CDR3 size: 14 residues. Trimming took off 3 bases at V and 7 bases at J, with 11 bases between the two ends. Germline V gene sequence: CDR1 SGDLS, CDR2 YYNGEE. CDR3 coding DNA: TGTGCCAGCAGCGAGGGACCGCAAAATTCACCCCTCCACTTT. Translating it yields CASSEGPQNSPLHF.

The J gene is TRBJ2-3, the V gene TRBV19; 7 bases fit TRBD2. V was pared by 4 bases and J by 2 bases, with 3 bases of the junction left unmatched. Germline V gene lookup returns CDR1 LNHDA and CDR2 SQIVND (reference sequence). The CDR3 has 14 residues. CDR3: CASSTTSDTDTQYF. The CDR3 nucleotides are TGTGCCAGTAGTACCACTAGCGACACAGATACGCAGTATTTT.

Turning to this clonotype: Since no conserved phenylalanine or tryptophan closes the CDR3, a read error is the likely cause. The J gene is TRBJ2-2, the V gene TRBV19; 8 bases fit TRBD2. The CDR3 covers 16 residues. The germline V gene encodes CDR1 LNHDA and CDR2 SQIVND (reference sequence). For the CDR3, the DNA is TGTGCTAGTAGTATCCGGGGGGGGGCCAACACCGGGGAGCTGTTTTCT. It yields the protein CASSIRGGANTGELFS.

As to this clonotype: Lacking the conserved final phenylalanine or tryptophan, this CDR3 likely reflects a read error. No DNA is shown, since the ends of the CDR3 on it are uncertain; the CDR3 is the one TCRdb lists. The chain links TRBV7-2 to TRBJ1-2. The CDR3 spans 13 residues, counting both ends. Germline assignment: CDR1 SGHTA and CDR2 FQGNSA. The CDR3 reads CASSLSSGGAYEQ.

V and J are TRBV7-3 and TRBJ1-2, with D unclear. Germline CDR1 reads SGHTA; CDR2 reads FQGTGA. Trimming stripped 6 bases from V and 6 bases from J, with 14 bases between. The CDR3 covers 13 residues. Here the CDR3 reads CASSSPAGDGYTF. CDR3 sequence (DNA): TGTGCCAGCAGTTCCCCCGCGGGAGATGGCTACACCTTC.

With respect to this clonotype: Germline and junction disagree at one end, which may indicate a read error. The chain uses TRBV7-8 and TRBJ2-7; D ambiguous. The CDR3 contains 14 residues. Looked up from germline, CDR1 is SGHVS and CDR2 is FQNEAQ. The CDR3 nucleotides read TGTGCCAGCAGTTATGAGGAAACACCATATAAGCTGGAGTTC. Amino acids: CASSYEETPYKLEF.

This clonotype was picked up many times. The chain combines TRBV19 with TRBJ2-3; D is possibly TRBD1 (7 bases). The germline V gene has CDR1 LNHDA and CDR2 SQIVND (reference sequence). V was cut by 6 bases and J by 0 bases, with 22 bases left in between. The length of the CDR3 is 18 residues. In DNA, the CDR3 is TGTGCCAGTAGCTCTAGGAGGGGGACAGTTACTAGCACAGATACGCAGTATTTT. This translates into CASSSRRGTVTSTDTQYF.

CDR3 sequence reads: CASSQPALTDTDTQYF. As DNA, the CDR3 is TGTGCCAGCAGCCAGCCCGCCTTGACAGACACAGATACGCAGTATTTT. The genes are TRBV11-2 and TRBJ2-3, with a possible D match to TRBD1 (5 bases). CDR3 size: 16 residues. Germline-derived CDR1 and CDR2 are SGHAT and FQNNGV. V shed 5 bases and J shed 2 bases, with 17 bases lying between them.